Presented here are 24 T cell receptor beta chains from one specimen sequenced in a study of blood T cell repertoires in COVID-19. Sequencing used immunoSEQ multiplex PCR; TCRdb keeps in-frame clones, though not all of them. The sample has 200,000 to 250,000 clones; 80% to 85% are singletons. The specimen was peripheral blood. These receptors were obtained from a woman in her thirties who had recovered from COVID-19.

The chain carries TRBV28 and TRBJ2-7, with 8 bases matching TRBD2. The CDR3 contains 13 residues. Unmatched junction bases numbered 5, after V lost 8 bases and J lost 2 bases. Germline loops: CDR1 MDHEN, CDR2 SYDVKM. CDR3 bases: TGTGCCAGCTCCGGGGGGGGCCCCTACGAGCAGTACTTC. It yields the protein CASSGGGPYEQYF. Full variable domain (missing parts from reference TRBV28 and TRBJ2-7): DVKVTQSSRYLVKRTGEKVFLECVQDMDHENMFWYRQDPGLGLRLIYFSYDVKMKEKGDIPEGYSVSREKKERFSLILESASTNQTSMYLCASSGGGPYEQYFGPGTRLTVT.

This rearrangement joins TRBV18 to TRBJ2-1; 14 bases agree with TRBD2. The CDR3 extends over 15 amino acids. V dropped 4 bases and J dropped 9; count of bases not matched to a gene: 5. Looked up from germline, CDR1 is KGHSH and CDR2 is LQKENI. CDR3 region: CASSLSGTSGSEQFF. DNA for the CDR3: TGTGCCAGCTCACTGTCCGGGACTAGCGGGAGTGAGCAGTTCTTC.

This chain links TRBV7-3 with TRBJ1-3; 8 nucleotides align to TRBD1. The CDR3 loop spans 18 amino acids. Germline V gives CDR1 SGHTA, CDR2 FQGTGA. Trimming cost V 7 bases and J 0 bases; bases outside gene matches: 14. The CDR3 bases are TGTGCCAGCATTACTATTCAGGGGGCAGAAGACTCTGGAAACACCATATATTTT. Translating it yields CASITIQGAEDSGNTIYF.

The chain has TRBV11-2 and TRBJ1-1, with D possibly matching TRBD1 (5 bases). The CDR3 is 14 residues long. V shed 5 bases and J shed 4 bases, with 14 bases lying between them. Per germline, CDR1 SGHAT and CDR2 FQNNGV. Here the CDR3 DNA reads TGTGCCAGCAGCCTCAGGGTTTCAGGCACTGAAGCTTTCTTT. Translating it yields CASSLRVSGTEAFF. Filled out from reference TRBV11-2 and TRBJ1-1, the complete variable domain reads EAGVAQSPRYKIIEKRQSVAFWCNPISGHATLYWYQQILGQGPKLLIQFQNNGVVDDSQLPKDRFSAERLKGVDSTLKIQPAKLEDSAVYLCASSLRVSGTEAFFGQGTRLTVV.

The rearrangement links TRBV6-1 to TRBJ2-1, with a tentative D call TRBD2 (7 bases). Germline assignment: CDR1 MNHNS and CDR2 SASEGT. CDR3 length equals 17 residues. With 4 bases removed from V and 3 bases from J, the gap between germline ends came to 19 bases. Written as DNA, the CDR3 is TGTGCCAGCAGTGGGAACCTAGGGGGGGACTACTACAATGAGCAGTTCTTC. This translates into CASSGNLGGDYYNEQFF.

The rearrangement uses TRBV11-3 and TRBJ2-2; 8 bases are a match to TRBD2. This CDR3 comprises 15 residues. The germline gives CDR1 SGHNT, CDR2 YENEEA. V shed 6 bases, J shed 5 bases, and the junction held 8 bases outside the gene matches. This CDR3 reads CASSISGIVTGELFF. Here the CDR3 DNA reads TGTGCCAGCAGTATTAGCGGGATTGTGACCGGGGAGCTGTTTTTT.

The rearrangement links TRBV5-1 to TRBJ2-5; the D is unclear. The CDR3 contains 15 residues. V lost 0 bases to trimming and J lost 5 bases, with 14 bases between them. Per germline, CDR1 SGHRS and CDR2 YFSETQ. CDR3 bases: TGCGCCAGCAGCTTGGCCTCTATGATGAGGGAGACCCAGTACTTC. It specifies CASSLASMMRETQYF. Full variable domain (missing parts from reference TRBV5-1 and TRBJ2-5): KAGVTQTPRYLIKTRGQQVTLSCSPISGHRSVSWYQQTPGQGLQFLFEYFSETQRNKGNFPGRFSGRQFSNSRSEMNVSTLELGDSALYLCASSLASMMRETQYFGPGTRLLVL.

This clone was picked up one time. The rearrangement joins TRBV27 to TRBJ2-7; TRBD2 might be the D (6 bases). CDR3 length: 15 amino acids. Germline V gene sequence: CDR1 MNHEY, CDR2 SMNVEV (reference sequence). Between the trimmed V and J ends, which lost 3 bases and 3 bases, there was a span of 15 bases. The CDR3 here is CASSFVAVGGYEQYF. The CDR3 bases are TGTGCCAGCAGTTTCGTTGCAGTCGGGGGCTACGAGCAGTACTTC.

The chain employs TRBV6-5 and TRBJ2-7; 10 bases align to TRBD1. V lost 6 bases and J lost 6; bases outside the gene matches: 8. The CDR3 runs to 14 residues. Germline V CDR1 and CDR2: MNHEY, SVGAGI. The chain's CDR3 is CASSLDRGRAEQYF. In DNA, the CDR3 is TGTGCCAGCAGCCTCGACAGGGGGCGCGCCGAGCAGTACTTC.

The table lists this clone with a count of one. This chain connects TRBV6-1 to TRBJ1-2, with 9 nucleotides matching TRBD1. The germline CDR1 and CDR2 sequences are MNHNS and SASEGT. V trimming: 3 bases; J trimming: 4 bases; junction bases outside the gene matches: 6. The length of the CDR3 is 15 residues. DNA of the CDR3: TGTGCCAGCAGTGAGGGACAGGGAGGGTTCTATGGCTACACCTTC. Protein product: CASSEGQGGFYGYTF.

The V gene is TRBV2, the J gene TRBJ2-3, with TRBD2 identical over 10 bases. Germline V gene lookup returns CDR1 SNHLY and CDR2 FYNNEI. V lost 5 bases to trimming and J lost 6 bases; unmatched junction nucleotides: 8. CDR3 length equals 15 residues. The CDR3 DNA is TGTGCCAGCAGTTCCGGACTAGCGGAACTCGATACGCAGTATTTT. Protein sequence: CASSSGLAELDTQYF.

The gene calls are TRBV7-2 and TRBJ2-3, with D perhaps TRBD2 (6 bases). CDR3 length: 16 amino acids. Germline V CDR1 and CDR2: SGHTA, FQGNSA. Trimming stripped 5 bases from V and 6 bases from J, with 21 bases between. The CDR3 sequence: CASSQVRDWGTDTQYF. The DNA of the CDR3 is TGTGCCAGCAGCCAGGTTCGGGACTGGGGGACTGATACGCAGTATTTT.

This clone was detected once. The chain employs TRBV27 and TRBJ1-1, with D unresolved. This CDR3 spans 14 amino acids. The V and J ends lost 4 bases and 0 bases respectively, with 9 bases between them. Germline CDR1 is MNHEY and CDR2 is SMNVEV (reference sequence). CDR3 protein: CASSSTALNTEAFF. CDR3 nucleotide sequence: TGTGCCAGCAGTTCAACAGCTCTGAACACTGAAGCTTTCTTT.

The sample holds a few counts of this clone. This rearrangement joins TRBV24-1 to TRBJ2-5; no reliable D call. The CDR3 is 14 residues long. Germline CDR1 is KGHDR and CDR2 is SFDVKD. V was clipped by 9 bases and J by 5 bases, with 18 bases between them. CDR3 loop: CATGGAAPRETQYF. CDR3 nucleotide sequence: TGTGCCACCGGCGGCGCAGCACCAAGGGAGACCCAGTACTTC.

This sequence joins TRBV7-3 and TRBJ2-3; D remains ambiguous. Germline V lookup: CDR1 SGHTA, CDR2 FQGTGA. V was shortened by 5 bases and J by 1 base, with 10 bases between the two germline ends. The CDR3 has 14 amino acids. For the CDR3, the DNA is TGTGCCAGCAGCAACCTAGAAGGCACAGATACGCAGTATTTT. Its protein is CASSNLEGTDTQYF. The full variable domain, in which reference TRBV7-3 and TRBJ2-3 provide the parts outside the CDR3, is GAGVSQTPSNKVTEKGKYVELRCDPISGHTALYWYRQSLGQGPEFLIYFQGTGAADDSGLPNDRFFAVRPEGSVSTLKIQRTERGDSAVYLCASSNLEGTDTQYFGPGTRLTVL.

The chain couples TRBV5-1 to TRBJ2-3, with D maybe TRBD1 (6 bases). The germline V gene encodes CDR1 SGHRS and CDR2 YFSETQ. This CDR3 is built from 16 residues. With 1 base removed from V and 0 bases from J, the gap between germline ends came to 12 bases. The CDR3 loop reads CASSLLGQTSTDTQYF. CDR3 DNA sequence: TGCGCCAGCAGCTTGCTAGGACAGACAAGCACAGATACGCAGTATTTT. The whole variable domain, remainder taken from reference TRBV5-1 and TRBJ2-3, is KAGVTQTPRYLIKTRGQQVTLSCSPISGHRSVSWYQQTPGQGLQFLFEYFSETQRNKGNFPGRFSGRQFSNSRSEMNVSTLELGDSALYLCASSLLGQTSTDTQYFGPGTRLTVL.

The chain recombines TRBV30 with TRBJ1-2; 9 nucleotides align to TRBD1. Per germline, CDR1 GTSNPN and CDR2 SVGIG (reference sequence). The CDR3 loop spans 14 amino acids. Trimming cost V 5 bases and J 4 bases; bases outside gene matches: 8. The CDR3, as DNA: TGTGCCTGGCGGGACAGGGCCTTGGGCTATGGCTACACCTTC. It specifies CAWRDRALGYGYTF.

This clone has only a few counts. This chain links TRBV7-3 with TRBJ2-7; D ambiguous. Germline CDR1 SGHTA, CDR2 FQGTGA. The germline V and J ends were trimmed by 5 bases and 5 bases, with 13 bases remaining between them. This CDR3 region has 13 residues. The CDR3: CASSDRGRDEQYF. In DNA form, the CDR3 reads TGTGCCAGCAGCGATCGAGGTCGGGACGAGCAGTACTTC. Based on the CDR3 plus reference TRBV7-3 and TRBJ2-7, the full variable domain is GAGVSQTPSNKVTEKGKYVELRCDPISGHTALYWYRQSLGQGPEFLIYFQGTGAADDSGLPNDRFFAVRPEGSVSTLKIQRTERGDSAVYLCASSDRGRDEQYFGPGTRLTVT.

The rearrangement links TRBV9 to TRBJ2-1; TRBD2 matches 9 bases. The CDR3 is 19 amino acids. CDR1 is SGDLS, CDR2 YYNGEE, per germline. J gave up 2 bases and V 0 bases, and 12 bases lay outside the gene matches. CDR3 amino acids: CASSVELAGAHTTYNEQFF. The DNA for the CDR3 is TGTGCCAGCAGCGTAGAACTAGCGGGCGCCCACACTACCTACAATGAGCAGTTCTTC.

The genes are TRBV18 and TRBJ1-3; maybe TRBD1 (6 bases). This CDR3 is built from 17 residues. Trimming left V 2 bases short and J 8 bases short, with 22 bases between. Germline V CDR1 and CDR2: KGHSH, LQKENI. The chain's CDR3 is CASSPRTISRTEDTIYF. CDR3 sequence (DNA): TGTGCCAGCTCACCAAGAACCATCTCAAGGACAGAGGACACCATATATTTT.

The chain carries TRBV24-1 and TRBJ1-1; 7 bases fit TRBD1. CDR3 length: 13 amino acids. Germline V gene data show CDR1 as KGHDR and CDR2 as SFDVKD. The trim removed 4 bases at V and 12 bases at J, leaving 10 bases unmatched. Here the CDR3 reads CATSDRQGRQPFF. The CDR3 region has the DNA TGTGCCACCAGTGACCGACAGGGACGTCAACCTTTCTTT.

This clone was observed many times. This chain connects TRBV6-5 to TRBJ2-1, with 7 bases that match TRBD2. J gave up 4 bases and V 8 bases, and 11 bases lay outside the gene matches. Germline V CDR1 and CDR2: MNHEY, SVGAGI. The CDR3 totals 15 residues. In DNA, the CDR3 is TGTGCCAGCGCCTACGGGGGGAGCCCGTACAATGAGCAGTTCTTC. Translated, it gives CASAYGGSPYNEQFF.

This chain connects TRBV12-5 to TRBJ2-2, with 7 positions matching TRBD1. Trimming cost V 5 bases and J 0 bases; bases outside gene matches: 3. Per germline, CDR1 LGHNT and CDR2 FRNRAP. The CDR3 runs to 15 residues. The CDR3 DNA sequence: TGTGCTAGTGGTATTGGGACAGCGAACACCGGGGAGCTGTTTTTT. Translated, it gives CASGIGTANTGELFF.

The genes are TRBV19 and TRBJ2-3; D might be TRBD2 (5 bases). CDR3 length: 14 amino acids. The germline V and J ends were trimmed by 1 base and 0 bases, with 5 bases remaining between them. Germline lookup yields CDR1 LNHDA and CDR2 SQIVND (reference sequence). The CDR3 DNA follows: TGTGCCAGTAGTATAGGCGGGAGCACAGATACGCAGTATTTT. Amino acid sequence: CASSIGGSTDTQYF.